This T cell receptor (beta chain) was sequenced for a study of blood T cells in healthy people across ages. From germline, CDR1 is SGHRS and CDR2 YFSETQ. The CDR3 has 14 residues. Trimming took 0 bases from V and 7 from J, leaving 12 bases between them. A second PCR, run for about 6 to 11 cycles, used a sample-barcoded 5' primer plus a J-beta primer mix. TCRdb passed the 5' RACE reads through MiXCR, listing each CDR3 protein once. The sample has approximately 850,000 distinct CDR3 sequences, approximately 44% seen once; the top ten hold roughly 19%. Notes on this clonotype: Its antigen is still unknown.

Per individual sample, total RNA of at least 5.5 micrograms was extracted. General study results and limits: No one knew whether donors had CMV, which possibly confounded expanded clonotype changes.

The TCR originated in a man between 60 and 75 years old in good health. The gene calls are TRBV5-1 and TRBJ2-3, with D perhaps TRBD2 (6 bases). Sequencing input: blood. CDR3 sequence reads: CASSLAGGVNTQYF. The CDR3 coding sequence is TGCGCCAGCAGCTTGGCCGGCGGGGTAAATACGCAGTATTTT.